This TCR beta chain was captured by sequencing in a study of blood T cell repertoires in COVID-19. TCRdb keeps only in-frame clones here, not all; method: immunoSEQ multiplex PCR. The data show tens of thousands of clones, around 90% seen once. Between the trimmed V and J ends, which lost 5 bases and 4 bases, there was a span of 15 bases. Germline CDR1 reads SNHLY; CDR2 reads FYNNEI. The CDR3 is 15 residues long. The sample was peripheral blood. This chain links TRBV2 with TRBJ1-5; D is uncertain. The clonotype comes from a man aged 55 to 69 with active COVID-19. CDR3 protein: CASSPYSPFNQPQHF. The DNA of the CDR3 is TGTGCCAGCAGTCCCTATTCACCCTTTAATCAGCCCCAGCATTTT.